This T cell receptor (beta chain) came from a study of blood T cell repertoires in COVID-19. At the level of the study: Researchers got acute and convalescent COVID-19 samples from the United States, Italy and Spain. The analysed material was cDNA or gDNA that came from T cells, B-cell-depleted T cells, or PBMCs.

Authors' analysis steps: By means of reference gene primer amplification, nucleated cell counts were estimated. TCRdb's table, derived via immunoSEQ multiplex PCR, lists solely in-frame clones and lacks some. The V and J calls and clone size come from that table; D and trimming were worked out from the DNA. The sample yields 40,000 or so clones, 70% to 85% seen once. The V end lost 0 bases, the J end lost 0 bases, and 6 bases lay between the germline ends. Germline V lookup: CDR1 LGHNA, CDR2 YSLEER. The CDR3 has 15 residues. The V and J genes are TRBV4-3 and TRBJ1-3; D remains unclear. Sequenced input: peripheral blood. The TCR comes from a human donor in a cohort sampled during active COVID-19. CDR3 amino acids: CASSQDRSSGNTIYF. The CDR3 DNA is TGCGCCAGCAGCCAAGACAGATCCTCTGGAAACACCATATATTTT.